What follows is one TCR beta chain and its context. Trimming took 4 bases from V and 0 from J, leaving 13 bases between them. This CDR3 comprises 15 residues. The germline CDR1 and CDR2 sequences are MNHEY and SVGEGT. In the study's own analysis: Amplifying reference gene primers gave estimates of nucleated cell counts. This table comes from immunoSEQ multiplex PCR, and its TCRdb copy is limited to in-frame clones, with some not included. V, J and clone size derive from that table, while D and trimming were established from the DNA sequence. This table has roughly 200,000 clones, about four fifths appearing once. This specimen belongs to a study of blood T cell repertoires in COVID-19. Study information: Material from acute and convalescent COVID-19 was sourced from the United States, Italy and Spain.

The TCR was taken from a man in his 70s with active or convalescent COVID-19. Sequencing was performed on peripheral blood. This chain joins TRBV6-2 or TRBV6-3 and TRBJ2-7; D unresolved. DNA for the CDR3: TGTGCCAGCAGTTCATTACCACAGTCCTCCTACGAGCAGTACTTC. Protein sequence: CASSSLPQSSYEQYF.